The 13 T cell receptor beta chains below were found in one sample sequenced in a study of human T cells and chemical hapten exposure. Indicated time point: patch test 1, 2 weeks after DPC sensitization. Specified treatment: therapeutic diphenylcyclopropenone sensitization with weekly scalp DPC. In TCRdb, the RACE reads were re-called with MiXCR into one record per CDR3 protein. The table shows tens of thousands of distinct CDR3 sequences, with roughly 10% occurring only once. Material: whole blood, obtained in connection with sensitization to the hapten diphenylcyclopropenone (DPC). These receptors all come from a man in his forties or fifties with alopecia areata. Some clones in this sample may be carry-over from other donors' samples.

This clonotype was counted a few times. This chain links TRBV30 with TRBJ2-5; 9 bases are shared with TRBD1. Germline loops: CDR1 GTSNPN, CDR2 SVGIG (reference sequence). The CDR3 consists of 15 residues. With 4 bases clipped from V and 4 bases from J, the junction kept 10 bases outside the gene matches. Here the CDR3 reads CAWKLPGQGGETQYF. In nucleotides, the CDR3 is TGTGCCTGGAAGCTCCCGGGACAGGGTGGAGAGACCCAGTACTTC.

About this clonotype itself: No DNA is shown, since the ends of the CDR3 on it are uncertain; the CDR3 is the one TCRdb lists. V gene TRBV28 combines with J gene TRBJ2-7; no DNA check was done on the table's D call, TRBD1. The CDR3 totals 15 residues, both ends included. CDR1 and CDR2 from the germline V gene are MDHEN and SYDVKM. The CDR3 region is CASSSSGQGAPEQYF.

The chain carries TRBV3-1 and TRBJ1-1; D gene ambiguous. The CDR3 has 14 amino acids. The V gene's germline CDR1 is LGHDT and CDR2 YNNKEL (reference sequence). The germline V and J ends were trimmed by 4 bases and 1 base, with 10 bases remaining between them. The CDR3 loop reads CASSREVKNTEAFF. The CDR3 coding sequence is TGTGCCAGCAGCCGTGAAGTTAAGAACACTGAAGCTTTCTTT.

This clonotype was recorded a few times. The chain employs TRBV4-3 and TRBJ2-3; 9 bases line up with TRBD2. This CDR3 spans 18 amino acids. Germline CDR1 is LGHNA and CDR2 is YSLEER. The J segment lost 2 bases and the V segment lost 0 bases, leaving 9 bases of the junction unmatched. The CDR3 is CASSQDLPASGNTDTQYF. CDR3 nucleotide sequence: TGCGCCAGCAGCCAAGATCTTCCGGCTAGCGGGAACACAGATACGCAGTATTTT.

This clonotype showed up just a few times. The CDR3 DNA follows: TGTGCCAGCAGCGCATTGCGGGATAGGAGCACTGAAGCTTTCTTT. Protein product: CASSALRDRSTEAFF. The rearrangement joins TRBV5-6 to TRBJ1-1, with D unclear. Germline CDR1 and CDR2: SGHDT and YYEEEE. Trimming left V 4 bases short and J 4 bases short, with 17 bases between. The CDR3 covers 15 residues. Filled out from reference TRBV5-6 and TRBJ1-1, the complete variable domain reads DAGVTQSPTHLIKTRGQQVTLRCSPKSGHDTVSWYQQALGQGPQFIFQYYEEEERQRGNFPDRFSGHQFPNYSSELNVNALLLGDSALYLCASSALRDRSTEAFFGQGTRLTVV.

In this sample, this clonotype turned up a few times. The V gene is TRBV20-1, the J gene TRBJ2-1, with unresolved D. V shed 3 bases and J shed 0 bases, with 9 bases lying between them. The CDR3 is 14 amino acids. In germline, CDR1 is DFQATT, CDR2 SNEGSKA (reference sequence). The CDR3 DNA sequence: TGCAGTGCTAGGCGACCCGGCTCCTACAATGAGCAGTTCTTC. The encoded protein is CSARRPGSYNEQFF.

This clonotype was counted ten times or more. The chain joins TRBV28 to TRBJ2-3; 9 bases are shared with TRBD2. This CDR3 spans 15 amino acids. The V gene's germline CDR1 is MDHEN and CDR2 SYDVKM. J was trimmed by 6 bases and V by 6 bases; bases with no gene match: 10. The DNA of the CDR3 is TGTGCCAGCAGGGGCGCGGGAGGGCCGGATGATACGCAGTATTTT. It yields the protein CASRGAGGPDDTQYF. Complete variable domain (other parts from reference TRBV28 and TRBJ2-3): DVKVTQSSRYLVKRTGEKVFLECVQDMDHENMFWYRQDPGLGLRLIYFSYDVKMKEKGDIPEGYSVSREKKERFSLILESASTNQTSMYLCASRGAGGPDDTQYFGPGTRLTVL.

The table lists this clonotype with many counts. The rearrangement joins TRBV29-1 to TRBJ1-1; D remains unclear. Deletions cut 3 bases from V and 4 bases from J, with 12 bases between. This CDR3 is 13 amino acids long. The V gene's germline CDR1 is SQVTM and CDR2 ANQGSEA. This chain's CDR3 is CSVDQASVTEAFF. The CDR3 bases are TGCAGCGTTGACCAGGCTTCGGTCACTGAAGCTTTCTTT.

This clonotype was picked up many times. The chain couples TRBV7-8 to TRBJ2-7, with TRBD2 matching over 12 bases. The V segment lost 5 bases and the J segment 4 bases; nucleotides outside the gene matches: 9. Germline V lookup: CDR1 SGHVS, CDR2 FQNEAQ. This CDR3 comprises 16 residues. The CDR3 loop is CASSPTLAGGPYEQYF. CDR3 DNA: TGTGCCAGCAGCCCCACCCTAGCGGGAGGGCCATACGAGCAGTACTTC.

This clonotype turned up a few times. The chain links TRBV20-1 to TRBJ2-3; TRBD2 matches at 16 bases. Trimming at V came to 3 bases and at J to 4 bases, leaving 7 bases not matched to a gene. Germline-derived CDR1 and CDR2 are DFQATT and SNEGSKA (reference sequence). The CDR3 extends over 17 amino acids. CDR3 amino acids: CSARGTSGRAEADTQYF. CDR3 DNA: TGCAGTGCTAGGGGGACTAGCGGGAGGGCCGAGGCAGATACGCAGTATTTT.

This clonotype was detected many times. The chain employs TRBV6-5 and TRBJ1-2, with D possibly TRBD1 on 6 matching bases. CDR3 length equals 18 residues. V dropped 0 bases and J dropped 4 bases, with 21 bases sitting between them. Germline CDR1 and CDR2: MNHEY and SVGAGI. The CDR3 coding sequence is TGTGCCAGCAGTTACTCGGTAACAGGGTCGGTGAATACCTATGGCTACACCTTC. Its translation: CASSYSVTGSVNTYGYTF.

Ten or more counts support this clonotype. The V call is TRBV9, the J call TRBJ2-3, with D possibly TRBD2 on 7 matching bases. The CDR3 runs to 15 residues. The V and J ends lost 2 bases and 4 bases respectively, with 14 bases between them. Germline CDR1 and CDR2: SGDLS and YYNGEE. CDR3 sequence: CASSVAGAGADTQYF. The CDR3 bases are TGTGCCAGCAGCGTGGCGGGGGCCGGGGCAGATACGCAGTATTTT.

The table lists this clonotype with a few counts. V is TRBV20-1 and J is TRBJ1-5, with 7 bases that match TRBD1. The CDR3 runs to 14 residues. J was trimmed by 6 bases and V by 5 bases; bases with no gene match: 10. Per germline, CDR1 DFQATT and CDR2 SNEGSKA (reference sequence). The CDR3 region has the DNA TGCAGTGCTGGGGGCCAGGGGGTAGTTCAGCCCCAGCATTTT. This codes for CSAGGQGVVQPQHF.